The T cell receptor beta chain described here comes from a study of chemoradiotherapy in HPV16-positive cancers (dated by TCRdb to between 2022 and 2023). In terms of the full investigation: Candidate HPV-specific T-cell clones and common TCR motifs were defined by functional T-cell assays performed on cells from a couple of HPV16-positive patients. The study set out to ask whether T-cell immunity against the HPV oncoproteins E6 and E7 changes over the course of chemoradiotherapy and whether that immunity affects survival. The candidate HPV-specific TCRs and motifs were then tracked in TCR repertoires from roughly 86 patients with HPV-related cancers.

Because repertoires were sampled repeatedly during chemoradiotherapy, clonal expansion in the tumor microenvironment could be followed. The CDR3 holds 15 amino acids from the cysteine to the phenylalanine. Only the CDR3 region is kept as DNA, spanning 45 bases read in frame from base 1. At the junction V is shortened by 5 bases and J by 8 bases; bases outside the gene matches: 13. According to the germline V gene, CDR1 reads LGHNA and CDR2 reads YSLEER. The library relied on the immunoSEQ multiplex PCR assay. TCRdb took over this immuneACCESS table, retaining in-frame rearrangements with V and J assigned. Such tables are incomplete; in checked studies, under half of the missing clones stem from an unresolved V gene, and the remainder is unexplained. The sample contains a few hundred clones, 85% to 90% of them found a single time. Jointly, the top ten make up over 7.5% of the sample. The research as a whole found: In HPV16-positive patients, expansion of HPV-responsive T cells during chemoradiotherapy was associated with improved recurrence-free survival. Expansion of candidate HPV-specific clones and E7-related TCR motifs was observed in the tumor microenvironment during treatment, whereas no such expansion was observed for non-HPV-specific T cells. Only two HPV16-positive patients were used to derive the functional definition of HPV-specific T cells, and the survival association was reported for HPV16-positive patients.

Notes on this clone: Its antigen is currently not known. Base quality data are lacking; no much larger clone is found one base away.

This TCR was recovered from a human donor with HPV-associated anogenital cancer. Specimen: tumor tissue, collected from a patient who underwent chemoradiotherapy. The rearranged segments are TRBV4-3 and TRBJ1-2, and 8 junctional nucleotides match TRBD1. The nucleotide sequence is given as TGCGCCAGCAGCAAAGCCGGACAGGGCCTCTACGGCTACACCTTC. This gives the protein CASSKAGQGLYGYTF.